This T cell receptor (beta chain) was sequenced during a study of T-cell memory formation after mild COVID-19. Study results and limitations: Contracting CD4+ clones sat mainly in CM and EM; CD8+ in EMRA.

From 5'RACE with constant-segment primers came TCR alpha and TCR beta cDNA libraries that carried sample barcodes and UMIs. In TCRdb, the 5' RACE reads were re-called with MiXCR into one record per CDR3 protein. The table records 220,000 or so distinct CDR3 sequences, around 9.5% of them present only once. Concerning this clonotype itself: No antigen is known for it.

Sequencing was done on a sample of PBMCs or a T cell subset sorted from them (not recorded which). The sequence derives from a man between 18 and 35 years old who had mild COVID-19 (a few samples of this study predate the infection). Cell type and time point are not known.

The CDR3 DNA is TGTGCCAGCAGCGCCGGACAGTTCTACGAGCAGTACTTC. Translating it yields CASSAGQFYEQYF. This chain links TRBV7-3 with TRBJ2-7; D might be TRBD1 (6 bases). Germline V gene data show CDR1 as SGHTA and CDR2 as FQGTGA. V lost 5 bases to trimming and J lost 3 bases, with 11 bases between them. This CDR3 has 13 amino acids.